This T cell receptor beta chain emerged from a study of blood T cells in healthy people across ages. Study at large: In model experiments, template switching was able to capture about one barcoded beta molecule for every two T cells that were present.

A minimum of 7 million PBMCs was isolated per sample. The V gene's germline CDR1 is MGHDK and CDR2 SYGVNS. The CDR3 sequence is 15 residues long. Overall study results and limits: Per-million-T-cell TCR beta diversity fell roughly linearly with age.

This clonotype occurred a few times. Its matching antigen is unknown. One end of the junction does not line up with germline, which may come from a read error. Primed by a sample-barcoded 5' primer and a J-beta primer mix, a second PCR proceeded for roughly 7 to 11 cycles. Researchers report that each sample yielded at least 3 million CDR3-containing paired-end reads. MiXCR, run by TCRdb on the 5' RACE reads, gives a single entry per CDR3 protein. This table has some 1.5 million distinct CDR3 sequences, under 30% appearing once. The TCR sequence derives from a young woman in good health. Input material: blood. This chain joins TRBV25-1 and TRBJ1-2, with 9 bases that match TRBD1. CDR3 protein: CAGSLSGTGSYGYTF. DNA of the CDR3: TGTGCCGGCAGTCTTTCCGGGACAGGGAGCTATGGCTACACCTTC.